These 26 T cell receptor beta chains came from one sample sequenced in a study of PD-1 and CTLA-4 blockade in melanoma. The data were produced by immunoSEQ multiplex PCR, yet TCRdb's version contains in-frame clones alone and is incomplete. The sample has about 30,000 clones, about 87% seen once. The source material was CD8+ T cells from peripheral blood, sampled from a patient given anti-PD-1 treatment. These receptors came from a human donor with melanoma.

The rearrangement joins TRBV4-1 to TRBJ2-1; D tentatively fits TRBD1 or TRBD2 (5 bases each). The CDR3 is 15 residues long. Germline assignment: CDR1 MGHRA and CDR2 YSYEKL. The V end lost 1 base, the J end lost 2 bases, and 9 bases lay between the germline ends. CDR3 sequence (DNA): TGCGCCAGCAGCCAAGTCGAGGGGCCCTACAATGAGCAGTTCTTC. Translation gives CASSQVEGPYNEQFF.

This clone was seen only a few times. This chain uses TRBV12-3 or TRBV12-4 with TRBJ1-2, with D possibly matching TRBD1 (6 bases). The CDR3 covers 13 residues. V was clipped by 6 bases and J by 4 bases, with 12 bases between them. CDR3: CASSIGDTYGYTF. In DNA form, the CDR3 reads TGTGCCAGCAGCATCGGGGACACCTATGGCTACACCTTC.

V is TRBV14 and J is TRBJ2-1; 10 bases map to TRBD2. Per the germline V gene, CDR1 is SGHDN and CDR2 is FVKESK. V trimming: 1 base; J trimming: 10 bases; junction bases outside the gene matches: 10. CDR3 length: 16 residues. This CDR3 reads CASSQGSSGGLGEQFF. The CDR3 nucleotides read TGTGCCAGCAGCCAAGGAAGTAGCGGGGGGTTAGGGGAGCAGTTCTTC.

The V gene is TRBV28, the J gene TRBJ1-4; D call uncertain. CDR3 length: 12 residues. CDR1 is MDHEN and CDR2 is SYDVKM in the germline V gene. V was pared by 4 bases and J by 8 bases, with 8 bases between. The DNA for the CDR3 is TGTGCCAGCAGTTACGGGAGCGAAAAACTGTTTTTT. Encoded protein: CASSYGSEKLFF.

V is TRBV2 and J is TRBJ1-2, with TRBD1 as a possible D gene (5 bases). Trimming left V 3 bases short and J 8 bases short, with 19 bases between. Germline V gene lookup returns CDR1 SNHLY and CDR2 FYNNEI. CDR3 length equals 15 residues. This chain's CDR3 is CASSEGPQDPWGYTF. As DNA, the CDR3 is TGTGCCAGCAGTGAGGGGCCGCAAGACCCTTGGGGCTACACCTTC.

The DNA for the CDR3 is TGTGCCAGCAGTACGACAGGGAGCTCCTACAATGAGCAGTTCTTC. Translation: CASSTTGSSYNEQFF. V and J are TRBV2 and TRBJ2-1, with 7 nucleotides matching TRBD1. The length of the CDR3 is 15 residues. Germline loops: CDR1 SNHLY, CDR2 FYNNEI. Trimming removed 5 bases from V and 0 bases from J; junction bases left unmatched: 4.

This sequence joins TRBV28 and TRBJ1-6; D not certain. V lost 7 bases, J lost 2 bases, and 12 bases lay in between. This CDR3 has 15 residues. Germline CDR1 is MDHEN and CDR2 is SYDVKM. CDR3 in amino acids: CASTPAGAYNSPLHF. CDR3 sequence (DNA): TGTGCCAGCACCCCGGCGGGAGCCTATAATTCACCCCTCCACTTT.

The V and J genes are TRBV28 and TRBJ2-2; D could derive from TRBD1 or TRBD2 (5 bases each). There are 15 residues in the CDR3. The V gene lost 3 bases and the J gene lost 5 bases, with 13 bases spanning the gap. The germline V gene encodes CDR1 MDHEN and CDR2 SYDVKM. CDR3 nucleotides: TGTGCCAGCAGTTTGCGGGCAGGGCTGACCGGGGAGCTGTTTTTT. The encoded protein is CASSLRAGLTGELFF.

The chain employs TRBV27 and TRBJ2-3, with TRBD2 as a possible D gene (6 bases). CDR1 and CDR2 from the germline V gene are MNHEY and SMNVEV (reference sequence). CDR3 length equals 12 residues. Between the trimmed V and J ends, which lost 5 bases and 6 bases, there was a span of 9 bases. The CDR3 reads CASSLAGDTQYF. The CDR3 DNA is TGTGCCAGCAGTCTTGCGGGGGATACGCAGTATTTT.

V and J are TRBV6-4 and TRBJ2-1, with unresolved D. Trimming removed 6 bases at V and 0 bases at J, with 9 bases between. CDR1 and CDR2 (germline): MRHNA, SNTAGT. This CDR3 region has 14 residues. CDR3 coding DNA: TGTGCCAGCAGCCACTTGGGCTCCTACAATGAGCAGTTCTTC. Amino acid sequence: CASSHLGSYNEQFF.

This sequence joins TRBV5-6 and TRBJ2-7; TRBD1 might be the D (6 bases). V was cut by 4 bases and J by 4 bases, with 15 bases left in between. The CDR3 is made up of 14 amino acids. CDR1 and CDR2 from the germline V gene are SGHDT and YYEEEE. CDR3 amino acids: CASSLGQGNYEQYF. DNA for the CDR3: TGTGCCAGCAGCCTCGGGCAGGGGAATTACGAGCAGTACTTC.

The chain links TRBV28 to TRBJ2-5; a possible D gene is TRBD1 (5 bases). This CDR3 has 15 residues. CDR1 is MDHEN, CDR2 SYDVKM, per germline. Trimming took off 5 bases at V and 2 bases at J, with 15 bases between the two ends. CDR3 DNA: TGTGCCAGCAGTAAAGCGACAGATGGGCAAGAGACCCAGTACTTC. Its translation: CASSKATDGQETQYF. Together with reference TRBV28 and TRBJ2-5, the CDR3 gives the full variable domain: DVKVTQSSRYLVKRTGEKVFLECVQDMDHENMFWYRQDPGLGLRLIYFSYDVKMKEKGDIPEGYSVSREKKERFSLILESASTNQTSMYLCASSKATDGQETQYFGPGTRLLVL.

The rearrangement joins TRBV30 to TRBJ2-7; D may correspond to TRBD1 or TRBD2 (6 bases each). Trimming stripped 2 bases from V and 4 bases from J, with 12 bases between. The CDR3 is 13 amino acids. Germline loops: CDR1 GTSNPN, CDR2 SVGIG (reference sequence). The CDR3 reads CAWSIGGPYEQYF. CDR3 coding DNA: TGTGCCTGGAGTATTGGGGGGCCTTACGAGCAGTACTTC.

The V and J genes are TRBV24-1 and TRBJ1-2; 7 bases line up with TRBD1. Germline values: CDR1 KGHDR, CDR2 SFDVKD. V trimming: 4 bases; J trimming: 2 bases; junction bases outside the gene matches: 6. This CDR3 is 15 amino acids long. The CDR3 nucleotides read TGTGCCACCAGTGAGTTGGGACAGACAAACTATGGCTACACCTTC. Protein sequence: CATSELGQTNYGYTF.

The V and J genes are TRBV12-3 or TRBV12-4 and TRBJ1-1; D gene ambiguous. The CDR3 has 11 amino acids. Trimming stripped 7 bases from V and 5 bases from J, with 8 bases between. The CDR3 protein is CASTLGTEAFF. CDR3 coding DNA: TGTGCCAGCACCCTCGGGACTGAAGCTTTCTTT.

This chain joins TRBV19 and TRBJ1-1, with D unclear. V was shortened by 3 bases and J by 5 bases, with 10 bases between the two germline ends. This CDR3 comprises 13 residues. Germline CDR1 LNHDA, CDR2 SQIVND (reference sequence). This chain's CDR3 is CASSIWGETEAFF. The CDR3 bases are TGTGCCAGTAGTATTTGGGGAGAAACTGAAGCTTTCTTT.

This clone was seen just once. This chain links TRBV6-4 with TRBJ2-2; perhaps TRBD1 as D (6 bases). The germline V gene encodes CDR1 MRHNA and CDR2 SNTAGT. The CDR3 runs to 14 residues. The V end lost 2 bases, the J end lost 7 bases, and 11 bases lay between the germline ends. The CDR3 DNA is TGTGCCAGCAGTGACCTTACAGGGCACGGGGAGCTGTTTTTT. This translates into CASSDLTGHGELFF.

The genes are TRBV20-1 and TRBJ1-1, with D unclear. The CDR3 totals 11 residues. Germline loops: CDR1 DFQATT, CDR2 SNEGSKA (reference sequence). CDR3 sequence (DNA): TGCAAGACTTTTCCAGAGACTGAAGCTTTCTTT. This translates into CKTFPETEAFF.

The chain uses TRBV2 and TRBJ2-2; possibly TRBD1 for D (6 bases). Germline CDR1 and CDR2: SNHLY and FYNNEI. The CDR3 has 19 amino acids. V lost 0 bases, J lost 4 bases, and 21 bases lay in between. The CDR3 loop reads CASSEALRDTHSGTGELFF. CDR3 bases: TGTGCCAGCAGTGAAGCGCTTAGGGACACTCATTCGGGCACCGGGGAGCTGTTTTTT.

V usage is TRBV5-4 and J usage is TRBJ1-2; D might be TRBD1 (5 bases). The germline V gene encodes CDR1 SGHNT and CDR2 YYREEE (reference sequence). With 0 bases removed from V and 14 bases from J, the gap between germline ends came to 23 bases. The CDR3 contains 15 residues. DNA for the CDR3: TGTGCCAGCAGCTTGGCCATTACGGCAGGGCCGAGTTTAACCTTC. It encodes CASSLAITAGPSLTF.

CDR3 in amino acids: CASSPLGGPPEADTQYF. In DNA form, the CDR3 reads TGTGCCAGCAGCCCCCTAGGGGGTCCCCCGGAGGCAGATACGCAGTATTTT. This sequence joins TRBV7-8 and TRBJ2-3; maybe TRBD1 (6 bases). The CDR3 sequence is 17 residues long. Trimming cost V 5 bases and J 4 bases, with 22 bases left between them. Germline CDR1 SGHVS, CDR2 FQNEAQ.

This chain joins TRBV2 and TRBJ1-1, with TRBD1 matching over 8 bases. The CDR3 spans 14 residues. Germline V lookup: CDR1 SNHLY, CDR2 FYNNEI. J lost 5 bases, V lost 3 bases, and 5 bases had no gene match. The CDR3 DNA follows: TGTGCCAGCAGTGATGGGACAGGAAGGACTGAAGCTTTCTTT. This gives the protein CASSDGTGRTEAFF.

The rearrangement links TRBV28 to TRBJ2-3, with 15 positions matching TRBD2. The V segment lost 2 bases and the J segment 5 bases; nucleotides outside the gene matches: 8. Germline V gene sequence: CDR1 MDHEN, CDR2 SYDVKM. The length of the CDR3 is 18 residues. The CDR3: CASSLLRTSGGAGDTQYF. The DNA of the CDR3 is TGTGCCAGCAGTTTACTTAGGACTAGCGGGGGGGCCGGAGATACGCAGTATTTT.

The chain is built from TRBV5-4 and TRBJ1-3, with D maybe TRBD1 (5 bases). Germline loops: CDR1 SGHNT, CDR2 YYREEE (reference sequence). This CDR3 region has 15 residues. With 4 bases removed from V and 3 bases from J, the gap between germline ends came to 14 bases. Here the CDR3 reads CASSRWGDFGNTIYF. The CDR3 DNA reads TGTGCCAGCAGCCGGTGGGGGGACTTTGGAAACACCATATATTTT.

The chain has TRBV27 and TRBJ2-1; weak D call: TRBD2 (5 bases). The CDR3 totals 16 residues. CDR1 and CDR2 (germline): MNHEY, SMNVEV (reference sequence). Trimming took off 4 bases at V and 3 bases at J, with 16 bases between the two ends. The CDR3 DNA follows: TGTGCCAGCAGTTATCCAGGCGGGCCGGGCTACAATGAGCAGTTCTTC. It specifies CASSYPGGPGYNEQFF.

In DNA, the CDR3 is TGCGCCAGCAGCCAAGACCCTAGCGGGGGGGTAATATATTTT. The encoded protein is CASSQDPSGGVIYF. The rearrangement links TRBV4-1 to TRBJ2-3; 12 nucleotides agree with TRBD2. The V and J ends lost 0 bases and 15 bases, in that order; junction bases with no gene match: 7. CDR3 length equals 14 residues. From germline, CDR1 is MGHRA and CDR2 YSYEKL.